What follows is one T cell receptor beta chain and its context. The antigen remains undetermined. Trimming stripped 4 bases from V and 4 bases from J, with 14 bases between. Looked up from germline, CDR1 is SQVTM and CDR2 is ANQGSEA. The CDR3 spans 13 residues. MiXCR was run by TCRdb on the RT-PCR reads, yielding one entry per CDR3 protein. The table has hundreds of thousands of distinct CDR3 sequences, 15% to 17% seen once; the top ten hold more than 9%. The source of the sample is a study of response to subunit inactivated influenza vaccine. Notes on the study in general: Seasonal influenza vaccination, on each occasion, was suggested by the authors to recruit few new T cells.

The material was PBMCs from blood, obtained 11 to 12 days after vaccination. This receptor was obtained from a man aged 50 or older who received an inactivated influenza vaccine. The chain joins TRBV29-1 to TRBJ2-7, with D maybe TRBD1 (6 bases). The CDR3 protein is CSVGGRNRYEQYF. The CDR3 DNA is TGCAGCGTTGGGGGGCGCAACCGATACGAGCAGTACTTC.